The rows below give T cell receptor beta chains drawn from one sample of a study of CD8 T cells in Susac syndrome. TCRdb passed the immunoSEQ multiplex PCR reads through MiXCR, listing each CDR3 protein once. Of roughly 180,000 distinct CDR3 sequences in the sample, roughly 94% were seen once. The specimen was CD4+ T cells from PBMCs. These receptors were obtained from a human donor with Susac syndrome. CDR3s include the opening cysteine and the closing phenylalanine or tryptophan. A D gene is named only where the DNA matches it firmly. The size of a clone is reported for some rows only, either as once, few or many, or as a class for expanded clones.

TRBJ2-5	TRBD2	TRBV12-3/TRBV12-4	few	TGTGCCAGCAGTTTGGTTAGCGGGGAGACCCAGTACTTC	CASSLVSGETQYF
TRBJ2-5	TRBD1	TRBV6-2/TRBV6-3	once	TGTGCCAGCAGTTACGACCTAGGGACAGGGCGAGAGACCCAGTACTTC	CASSYDLGTGRETQYF
TRBJ1-2	TRBD1	TRBV20-1	.	TGCAGTGCCAAGACAGGGGAGCACTATGGCTACACCTTC	CSAKTGEHYGYTF
TRBJ1-2	TRBD1	TRBV30	.	TGTGCCTGGAGCATCCCGGACAGGGCCCGGTTCGGCTACACCTTC	CAWSIPDRARFGYTF
TRBJ1-2	.	TRBV20-1	.	TGCAGTGCTAGTAAGGAAACGCTTCATTATGGCTACACCTTC	CSASKETLHYGYTF
TRBJ2-7	TRBD1	TRBV30	.	TGTGCCTGGACCCGGGACAGGAGCTCCTACGAGCAGTACTTC	CAWTRDRSSYEQYF
TRBJ2-5	TRBD1	TRBV6-5	once	TGTGCCAGCACCACTCGGCAGGGGGAAGAGACCCAGTACTTC	CASTTRQGEETQYF
TRBJ2-2	.	TRBV9	.	TGTGCCAGCAGCGTAGGGGGAGGGACAGGGAACACCGGGGAGCTGTTTTTT	CASSVGGGTGNTGELFF
TRBJ2-7	.	TRBV20-1	.	TGCAGTGCTAATCAGATCGGGTTCATGTCCTACGAGCAGTACTTC	CSANQIGFMSYEQYF
TRBJ2-6	.	TRBV5-4	.	TGTGCCAGCAGCTTTGCAGGGAGCTCTGGGGCCAACGTCCTGACTTTC	CASSFAGSSGANVLTF
TRBJ2-7	.	TRBV21-1	.	TGTGCCAGCAGGGAGACAGGGGGTCGCGAGCAGTACTTC	CASRETGGREQYF
TRBJ2-3	TRBD2	TRBV9	.	TGTGCCAGCAGCCCGCTCCTAGCGGGGGGCAAGACAGATACGCAGTATTTT	CASSPLLAGGKTDTQYF
TRBJ2-3	.	TRBV10-3	.	TGTGCCAGTAGGGGGGAAGGAGCAGATACGCAGTATTTT	CASRGEGADTQYF
TRBJ1-1	.	TRBV20-1	.	TGCAGTGCTAGTCCTAACACTGAAGCTTTCTTT	CSASPNTEAFF
TRBJ2-2	.	TRBV25-1	once	TGTGCCAGCAGTGATCCGGTAGGGGTTCGGACCGGGGAGCTGTTTTTT	CASSDPVGVRTGELFF
TRBJ2-4	.	TRBV7-9	once	TGTGCCAGCAGCTTAAAGGGGGCCAAAAACATTCAGTACTTC	CASSLKGAKNIQYF
TRBJ2-5	.	TRBV3-1	.	TGTGCCAGCAGCCAAGTGGGACGGATGCAAGAGACCCAGTACTTC	CASSQVGRMQETQYF